This T cell receptor beta chain was sequenced in a study of regulatory T cells in long-lasting Graves disease. Overall study context: Patients with new Graves' disease had used antithyroid drugs below 3 months.

Arm-PCR of CDR3 regions with iRepertoire HTBI primers generated TCR beta libraries. TCRdb independently ran MiXCR on the multiplex PCR reads; one entry per CDR3 protein. The sample has some 250,000 distinct CDR3 sequences; around 20% are singletons. This clonotype has a handful of counts. As for time point: newly diagnosed GD, antithyroid drugs for less than 3 months. PBMCs were the source of the RNA used for TCR sequencing. The sample in question was peripheral blood mononuclear cells (PBMCs), obtained at new diagnosis, from a patient treated with antithyroid drugs. The source of this sequence is a female donor with Graves disease.

The CDR3 sequence: CATSDSVRDASNEQFF. The CDR3 region has the DNA TGTGCCACCAGTGATTCGGTTCGGGACGCGAGCAATGAGCAGTTCTTC. The chain links TRBV24-1 to TRBJ2-1; TRBD1 or TRBD2 may be the D gene (5 bases each). This CDR3 contains 16 residues. V was cut by 2 bases and J by 6 bases, with 16 bases left in between. CDR1 KGHDR and CDR2 SFDVKD come from the germline V gene.